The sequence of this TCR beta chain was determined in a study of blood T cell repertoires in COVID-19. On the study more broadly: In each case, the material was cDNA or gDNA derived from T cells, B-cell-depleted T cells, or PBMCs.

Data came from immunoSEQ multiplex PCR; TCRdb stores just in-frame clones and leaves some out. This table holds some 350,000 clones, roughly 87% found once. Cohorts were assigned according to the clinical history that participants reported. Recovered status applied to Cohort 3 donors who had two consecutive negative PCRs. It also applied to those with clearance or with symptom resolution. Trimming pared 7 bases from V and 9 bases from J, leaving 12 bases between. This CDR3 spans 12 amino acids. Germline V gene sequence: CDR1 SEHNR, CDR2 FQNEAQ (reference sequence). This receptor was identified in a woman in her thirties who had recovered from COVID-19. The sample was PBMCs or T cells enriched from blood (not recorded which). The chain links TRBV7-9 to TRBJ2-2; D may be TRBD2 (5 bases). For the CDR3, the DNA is TGTGCCAGCACAGCGGACCCCCGGGAGCTGTTTTTT. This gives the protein CASTADPRELFF.